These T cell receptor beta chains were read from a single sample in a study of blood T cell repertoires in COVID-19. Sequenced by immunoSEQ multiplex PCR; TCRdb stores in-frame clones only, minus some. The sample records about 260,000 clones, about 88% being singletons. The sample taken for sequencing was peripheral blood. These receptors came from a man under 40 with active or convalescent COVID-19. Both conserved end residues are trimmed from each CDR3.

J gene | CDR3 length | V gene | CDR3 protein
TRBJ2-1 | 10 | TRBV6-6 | AGGVNYNEQF
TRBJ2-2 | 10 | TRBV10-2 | ASREIAGELF
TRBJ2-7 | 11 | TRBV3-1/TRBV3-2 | ASSPGISYEQY
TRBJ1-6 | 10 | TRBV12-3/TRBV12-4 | ASRDSDSPLH
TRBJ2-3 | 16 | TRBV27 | AVCPLAPGLAISDTQY
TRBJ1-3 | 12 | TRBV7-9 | ASSGFAAGNTIY
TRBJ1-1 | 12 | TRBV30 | AWRFGLRDTEAF
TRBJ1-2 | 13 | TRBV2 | ASSDLGQQNYGYT
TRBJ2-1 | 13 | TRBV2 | ASSVTSGGANEQF
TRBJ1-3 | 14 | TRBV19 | ASSILRQAAGNTIY
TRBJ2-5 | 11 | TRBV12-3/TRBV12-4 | ASSLGTTGTQY
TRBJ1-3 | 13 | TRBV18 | ASSPGQLYGNTIY
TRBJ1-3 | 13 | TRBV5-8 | ASSPQTGAGNTIY
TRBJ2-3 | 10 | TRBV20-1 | SASSGSDTQY
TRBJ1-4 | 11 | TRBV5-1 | ASSWAGEEKLF
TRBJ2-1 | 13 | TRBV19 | ASSIAGGMYNEQF
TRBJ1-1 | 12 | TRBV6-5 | ASSYASANTEAF
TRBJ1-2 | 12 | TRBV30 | AWRLDRRNYGYT
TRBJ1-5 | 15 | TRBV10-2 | ASKSGGPGFGNQPQH
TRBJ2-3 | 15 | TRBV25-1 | ASRGRKQGPTTDTQY
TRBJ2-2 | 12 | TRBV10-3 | AISPGLDTGELF
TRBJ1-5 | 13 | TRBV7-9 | ASSPLGSSNQPQH
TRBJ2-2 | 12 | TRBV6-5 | ASGGDSNTGELF
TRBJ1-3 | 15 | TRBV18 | ASSPSDVIHSGNTIY
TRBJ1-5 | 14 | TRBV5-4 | ASSATGQGSNQPQH
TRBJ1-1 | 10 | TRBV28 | ASSMMLVQAF
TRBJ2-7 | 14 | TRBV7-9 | ASSFLAGGQLYEQY